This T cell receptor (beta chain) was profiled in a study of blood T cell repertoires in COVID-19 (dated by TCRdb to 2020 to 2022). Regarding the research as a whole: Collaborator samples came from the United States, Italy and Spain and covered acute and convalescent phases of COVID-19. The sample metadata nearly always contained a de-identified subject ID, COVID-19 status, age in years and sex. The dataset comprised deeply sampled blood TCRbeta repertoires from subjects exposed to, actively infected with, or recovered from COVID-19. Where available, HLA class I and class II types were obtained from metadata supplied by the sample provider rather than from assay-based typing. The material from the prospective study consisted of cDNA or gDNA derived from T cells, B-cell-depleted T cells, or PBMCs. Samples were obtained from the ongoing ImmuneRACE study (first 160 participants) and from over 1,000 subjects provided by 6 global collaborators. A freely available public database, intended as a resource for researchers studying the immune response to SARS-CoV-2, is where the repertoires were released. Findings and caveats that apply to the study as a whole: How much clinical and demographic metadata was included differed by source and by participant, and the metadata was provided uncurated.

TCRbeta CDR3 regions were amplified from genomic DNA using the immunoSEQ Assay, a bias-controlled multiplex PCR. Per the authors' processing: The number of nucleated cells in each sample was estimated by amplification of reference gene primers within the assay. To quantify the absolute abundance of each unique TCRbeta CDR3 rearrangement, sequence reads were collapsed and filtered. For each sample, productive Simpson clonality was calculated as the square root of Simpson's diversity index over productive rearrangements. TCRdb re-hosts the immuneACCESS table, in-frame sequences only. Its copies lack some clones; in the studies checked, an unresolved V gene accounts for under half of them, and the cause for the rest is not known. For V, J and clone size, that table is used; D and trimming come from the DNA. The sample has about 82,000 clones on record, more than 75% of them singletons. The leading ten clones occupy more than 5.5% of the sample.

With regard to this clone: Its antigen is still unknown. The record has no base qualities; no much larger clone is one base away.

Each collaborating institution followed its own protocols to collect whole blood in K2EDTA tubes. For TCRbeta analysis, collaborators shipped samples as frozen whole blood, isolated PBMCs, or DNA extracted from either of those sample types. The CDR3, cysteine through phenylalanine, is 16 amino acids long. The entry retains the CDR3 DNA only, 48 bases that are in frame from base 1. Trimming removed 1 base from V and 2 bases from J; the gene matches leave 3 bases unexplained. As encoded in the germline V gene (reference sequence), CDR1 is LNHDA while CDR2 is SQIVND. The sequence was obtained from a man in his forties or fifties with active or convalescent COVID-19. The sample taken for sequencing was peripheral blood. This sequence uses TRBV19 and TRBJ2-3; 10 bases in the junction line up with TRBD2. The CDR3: CASSIASGGHTDTQYF. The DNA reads TGTGCCAGTAGTATAGCTAGCGGGGGTCACACAGATACGCAGTATTTT.